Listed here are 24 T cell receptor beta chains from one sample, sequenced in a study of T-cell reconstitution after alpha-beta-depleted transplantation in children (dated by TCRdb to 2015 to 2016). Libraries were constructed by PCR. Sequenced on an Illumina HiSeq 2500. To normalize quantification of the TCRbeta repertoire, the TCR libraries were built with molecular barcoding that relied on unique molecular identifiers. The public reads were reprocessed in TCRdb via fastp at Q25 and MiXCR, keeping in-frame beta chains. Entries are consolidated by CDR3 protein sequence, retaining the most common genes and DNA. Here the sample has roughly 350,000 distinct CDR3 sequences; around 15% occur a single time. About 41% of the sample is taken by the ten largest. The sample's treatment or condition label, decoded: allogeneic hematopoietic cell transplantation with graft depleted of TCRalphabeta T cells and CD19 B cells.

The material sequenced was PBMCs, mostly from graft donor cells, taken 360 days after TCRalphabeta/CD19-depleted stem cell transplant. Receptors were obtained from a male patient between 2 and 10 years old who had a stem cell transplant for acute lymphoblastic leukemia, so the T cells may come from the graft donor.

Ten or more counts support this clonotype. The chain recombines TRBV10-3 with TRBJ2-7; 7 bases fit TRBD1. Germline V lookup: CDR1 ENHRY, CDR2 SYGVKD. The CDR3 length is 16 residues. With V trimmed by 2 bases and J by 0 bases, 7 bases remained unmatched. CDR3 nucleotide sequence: TGTGCCATCAGTGAGCTAGACAGGGCCTACTCCTACGAGCAGTACTTC. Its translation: CAISELDRAYSYEQYF.

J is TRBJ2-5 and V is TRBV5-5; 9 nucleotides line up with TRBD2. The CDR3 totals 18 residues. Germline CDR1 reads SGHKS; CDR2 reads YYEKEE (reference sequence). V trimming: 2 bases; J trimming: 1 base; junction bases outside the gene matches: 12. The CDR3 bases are TGTGCCAGCAGCTTCTGGAGCGGGAGGTCGTGGGGCCAAGAGACCCAGTACTTC. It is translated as CASSFWSGRSWGQETQYF.

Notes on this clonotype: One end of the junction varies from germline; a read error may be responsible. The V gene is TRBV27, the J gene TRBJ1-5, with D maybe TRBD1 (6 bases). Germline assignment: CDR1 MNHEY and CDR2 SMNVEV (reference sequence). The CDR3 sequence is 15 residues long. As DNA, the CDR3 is TGTGCCAGCAGTTTAATCGGACAGAGCAATCAGCCCGAGCATTTT. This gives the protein CASSLIGQSNQPEHF.

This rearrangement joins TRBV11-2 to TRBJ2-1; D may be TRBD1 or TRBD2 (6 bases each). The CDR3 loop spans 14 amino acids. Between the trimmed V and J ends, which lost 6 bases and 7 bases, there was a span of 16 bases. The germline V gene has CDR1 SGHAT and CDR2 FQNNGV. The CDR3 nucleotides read TGTGCCAGCAGTCGGGGGCTCGCACAGAATGAGCAGTTCTTC. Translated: CASSRGLAQNEQFF.

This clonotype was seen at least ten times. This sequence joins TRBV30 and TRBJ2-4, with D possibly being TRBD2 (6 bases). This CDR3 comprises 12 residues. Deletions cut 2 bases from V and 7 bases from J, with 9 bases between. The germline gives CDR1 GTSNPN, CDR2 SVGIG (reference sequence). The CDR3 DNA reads TGTGCCTGGAGTATGACTAGTAACATTCAGTACTTC. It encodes CAWSMTSNIQYF. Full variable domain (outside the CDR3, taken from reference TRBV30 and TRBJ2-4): SQTIHQWPATLVQPVGSPLSLECTVEGTSNPNLYWYRQAAGRGLQLLFYSVGIGQISSEVPQNLSASRPQDRQFILSSKKLLLSDSGFYLCAWSMTSNIQYFGAGTRLSVL.

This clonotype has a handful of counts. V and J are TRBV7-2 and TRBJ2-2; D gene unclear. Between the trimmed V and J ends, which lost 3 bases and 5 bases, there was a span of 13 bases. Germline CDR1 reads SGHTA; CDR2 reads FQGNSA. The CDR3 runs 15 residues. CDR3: CASSFAMGVTGELFF. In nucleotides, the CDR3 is TGTGCCAGCAGCTTCGCAATGGGTGTTACCGGGGAGCTGTTTTTT.

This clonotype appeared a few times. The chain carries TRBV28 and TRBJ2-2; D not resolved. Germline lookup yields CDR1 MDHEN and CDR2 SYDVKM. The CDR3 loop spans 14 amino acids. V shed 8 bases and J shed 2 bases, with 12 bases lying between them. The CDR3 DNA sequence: TGTGCCAGCTCCTACGTAAGAAACACCGGGGAGCTGTTTTTT. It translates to CASSYVRNTGELFF.

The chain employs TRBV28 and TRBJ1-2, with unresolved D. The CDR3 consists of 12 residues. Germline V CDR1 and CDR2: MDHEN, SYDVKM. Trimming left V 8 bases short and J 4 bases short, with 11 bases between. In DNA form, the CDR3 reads TGTGCCAGCTCCGGCAAATTCTATGGCTACACCTTC. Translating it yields CASSGKFYGYTF.

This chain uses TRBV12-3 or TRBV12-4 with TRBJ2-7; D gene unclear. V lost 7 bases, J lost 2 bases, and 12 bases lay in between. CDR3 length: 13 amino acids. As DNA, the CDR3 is TGTGCCAGCACCGTTAGTAAGACCTACGAGCAGTACTTC. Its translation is CASTVSKTYEQYF.

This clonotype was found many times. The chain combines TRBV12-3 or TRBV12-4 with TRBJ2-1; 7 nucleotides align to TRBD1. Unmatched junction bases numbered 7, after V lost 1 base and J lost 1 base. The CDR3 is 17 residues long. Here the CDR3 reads CASSLEGGPRSYNEQFF. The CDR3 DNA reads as TGTGCCAGCAGTTTAGAAGGGGGCCCTCGATCCTACAATGAGCAGTTCTTC.

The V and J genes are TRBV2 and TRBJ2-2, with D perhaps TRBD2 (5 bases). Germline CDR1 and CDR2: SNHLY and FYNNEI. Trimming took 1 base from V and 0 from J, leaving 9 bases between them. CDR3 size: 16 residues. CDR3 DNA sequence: TGTGCCAGCAGTGAAGACCCTAGCTCGAACACCGGGGAGCTGTTTTTT. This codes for CASSEDPSSNTGELFF.

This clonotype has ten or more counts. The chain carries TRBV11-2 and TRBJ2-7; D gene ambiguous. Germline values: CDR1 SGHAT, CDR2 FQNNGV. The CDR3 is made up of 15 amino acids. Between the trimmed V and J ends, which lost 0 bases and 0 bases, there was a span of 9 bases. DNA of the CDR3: TGTGCCAGCAGCTTAGAAGTGTCTATCTCCTACGAGCAGTACTTC. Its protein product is CASSLEVSISYEQYF.

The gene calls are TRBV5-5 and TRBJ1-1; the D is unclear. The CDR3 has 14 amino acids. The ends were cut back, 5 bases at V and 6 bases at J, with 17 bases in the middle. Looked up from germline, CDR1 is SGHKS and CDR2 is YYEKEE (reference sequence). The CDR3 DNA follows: TGTGCCAGCAGGTCGCAACCGACGGCCGCTGAAGCTTTCTTT. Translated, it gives CASRSQPTAAEAFF.

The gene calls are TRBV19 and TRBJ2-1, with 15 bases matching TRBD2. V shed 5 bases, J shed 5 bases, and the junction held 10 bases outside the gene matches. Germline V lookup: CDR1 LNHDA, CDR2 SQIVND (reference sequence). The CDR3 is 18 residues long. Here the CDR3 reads CASSPGLAGGPHHNEQFF. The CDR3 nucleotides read TGTGCCAGTAGTCCGGGACTAGCGGGAGGCCCGCACCACAATGAGCAGTTCTTC.

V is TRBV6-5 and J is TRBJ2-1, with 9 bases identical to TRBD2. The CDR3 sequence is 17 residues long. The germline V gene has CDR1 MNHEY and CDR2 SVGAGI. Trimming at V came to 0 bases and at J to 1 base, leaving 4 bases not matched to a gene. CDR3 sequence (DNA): TGTGCCAGCAGTTACTCGAGGGGACTAGCTTCCTACAATGAGCAGTTCTTC. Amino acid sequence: CASSYSRGLASYNEQFF.

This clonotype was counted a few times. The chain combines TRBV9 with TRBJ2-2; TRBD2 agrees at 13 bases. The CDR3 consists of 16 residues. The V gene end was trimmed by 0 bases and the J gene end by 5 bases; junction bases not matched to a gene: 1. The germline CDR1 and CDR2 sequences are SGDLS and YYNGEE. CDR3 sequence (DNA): TGTGCCAGCAGCGTAGCGACTAGCGGGAGGACCGGGGAGCTGTTTTTT. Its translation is CASSVATSGRTGELFF.

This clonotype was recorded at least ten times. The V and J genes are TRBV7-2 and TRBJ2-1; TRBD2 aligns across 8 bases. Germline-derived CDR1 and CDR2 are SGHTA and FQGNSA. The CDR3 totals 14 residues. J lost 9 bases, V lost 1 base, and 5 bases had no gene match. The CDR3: CASSLVGTSSEQFF. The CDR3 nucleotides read TGTGCCAGCAGCTTAGTAGGGACTAGTTCTGAGCAGTTCTTC.

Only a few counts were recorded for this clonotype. CDR3 protein: CSARDLTGVFGYNEQFF. The CDR3 nucleotides are TGCAGTGCTAGAGATCTGACGGGAGTCTTCGGGTACAATGAGCAGTTCTTC. This sequence joins TRBV20-1 and TRBJ2-1; perhaps TRBD2 as D (6 bases). The CDR3 loop spans 17 amino acids. In germline, CDR1 is DFQATT, CDR2 SNEGSKA (reference sequence). Trimming removed 0 bases from V and 4 bases from J, with 19 bases in between.

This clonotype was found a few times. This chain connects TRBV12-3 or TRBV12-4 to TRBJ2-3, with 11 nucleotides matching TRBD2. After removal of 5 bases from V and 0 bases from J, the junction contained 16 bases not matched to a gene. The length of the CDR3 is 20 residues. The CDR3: CASSTPLSSGRPLSTDTQYF. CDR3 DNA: TGTGCCAGCAGTACGCCCCTTTCTAGCGGGAGGCCTCTCAGCACAGATACGCAGTATTTT.

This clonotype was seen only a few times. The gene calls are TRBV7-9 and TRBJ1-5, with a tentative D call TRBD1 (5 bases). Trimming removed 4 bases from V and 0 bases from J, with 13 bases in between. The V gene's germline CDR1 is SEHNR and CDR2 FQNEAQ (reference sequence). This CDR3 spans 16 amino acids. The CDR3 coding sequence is TGTGCCAGCAGCTCGCAGGGTCCTTATAGCAATCAGCCCCAGCATTTT. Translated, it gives CASSSQGPYSNQPQHF.

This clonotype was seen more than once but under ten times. The CDR3 loop reads CASSRGDRWTRSPLHF. For the CDR3, the DNA is TGTGCCAGCAGCCGCGGGGACAGGTGGACAAGATCACCCCTCCACTTT. V is TRBV7-9 and J is TRBJ1-6; TRBD1 aligns across 8 bases. V was clipped by 5 bases and J by 10 bases; unmatched bases: 13. Germline CDR1 is SEHNR and CDR2 is FQNEAQ (reference sequence). This CDR3 has 16 amino acids.

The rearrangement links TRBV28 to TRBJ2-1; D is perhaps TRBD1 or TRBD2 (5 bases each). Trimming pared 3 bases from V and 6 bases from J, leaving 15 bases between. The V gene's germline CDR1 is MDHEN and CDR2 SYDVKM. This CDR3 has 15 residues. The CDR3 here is CASSLWNPGGNEQFF. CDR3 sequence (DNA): TGTGCCAGCAGTTTGTGGAATCCTGGGGGCAATGAGCAGTTCTTC.

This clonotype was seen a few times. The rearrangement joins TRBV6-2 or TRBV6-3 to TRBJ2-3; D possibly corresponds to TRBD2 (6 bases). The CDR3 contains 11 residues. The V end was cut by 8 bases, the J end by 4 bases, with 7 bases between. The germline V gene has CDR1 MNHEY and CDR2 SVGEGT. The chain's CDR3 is CASERADTQYF. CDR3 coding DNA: TGTGCCAGCGAGCGGGCAGATACGCAGTATTTT.

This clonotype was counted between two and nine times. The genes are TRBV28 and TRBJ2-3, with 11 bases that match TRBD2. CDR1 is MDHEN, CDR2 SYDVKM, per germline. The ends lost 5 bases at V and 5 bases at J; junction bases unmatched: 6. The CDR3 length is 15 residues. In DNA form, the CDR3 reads TGTGCCAGCAGTAGACTAGCGGGATGGGGAGATACGCAGTATTTT. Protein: CASSRLAGWGDTQYF.